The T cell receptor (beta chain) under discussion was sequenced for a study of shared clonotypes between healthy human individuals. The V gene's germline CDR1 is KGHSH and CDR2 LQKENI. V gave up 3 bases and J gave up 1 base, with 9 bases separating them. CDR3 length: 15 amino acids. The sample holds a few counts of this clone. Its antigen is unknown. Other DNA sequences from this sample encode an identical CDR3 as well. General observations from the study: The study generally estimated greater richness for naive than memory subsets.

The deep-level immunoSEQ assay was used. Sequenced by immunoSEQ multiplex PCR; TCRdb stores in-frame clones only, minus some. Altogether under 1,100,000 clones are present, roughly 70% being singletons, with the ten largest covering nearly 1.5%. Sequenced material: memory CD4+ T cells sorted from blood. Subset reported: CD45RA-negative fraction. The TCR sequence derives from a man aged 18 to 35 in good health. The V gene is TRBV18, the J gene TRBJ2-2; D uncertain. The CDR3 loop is CASSPVGGNTGELFF. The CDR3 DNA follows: TGTGCCAGCTCACCCGTAGGTGGGAACACCGGGGAGCTGTTTTTT.